These T cell receptor beta chains were read from a single sample in a study of blood T cell repertoires in COVID-19. Clones were sequenced by immunoSEQ multiplex PCR, and TCRdb holds only the in-frame ones, with some missing. Altogether 110,000 or so clones are present, around 84% being singletons, with the ten largest covering less than 15%. Material for sequencing was peripheral blood. All receptors derive from a human donor in a cohort sampled during active COVID-19. Each CDR3 is given with its conserved first and last residue. The order of the fields is clone size, J gene, V gene, D gene, CDR3 protein, CDR3 DNA. D genes are given only for firm matches. Only some rows state a clone size, as once, few, many or a class for expanded clones.

- | TRBJ2-7 | TRBV19 | - | CASSPGQNYEQYF | TGTGCCAGTAGCCCGGGACAAAACTACGAGCAGTACTTC
- | TRBJ1-5 | TRBV11-3 | TRBD1 | CASSLGRQGLGKVGNQPQHF | TGTGCCAGCAGCTTAGGTCGACAGGGGCTTGGTAAAGTAGGCAATCAGCCCCAGCATTTT
few | TRBJ2-7 | TRBV5-1 | TRBD2 | CASSPASGGGYEQYF | TGCGCCAGCAGCCCCGCTAGCGGGGGGGGATACGAGCAGTACTTC
- | TRBJ2-1 | TRBV5-5 | - | CASTLFTQATDEQFF | TGTGCCAGCACCCTTTTCACACAGGCAACCGATGAGCAGTTCTTC
- | TRBJ2-7 | TRBV6-5 | - | CASSYSGQGGLYEQYF | TGTGCCAGCAGTTACTCCGGACAGGGAGGGTTGTACGAGCAGTACTTC
- | TRBJ1-3 | TRBV2 | TRBD1 | CASRRTGGYSGNTIYF | TGTGCCAGCAGAAGGACAGGGGGATACTCTGGAAACACCATATATTTT
- | TRBJ2-2 | TRBV6-5 | TRBD1 | CASTANRGRGELFF | TGTGCCAGCACCGCGAACAGGGGGCGCGGGGAGCTGTTTTTT
once | TRBJ1-6 | TRBV3-1/TRBV3-2 | TRBD1 | CASSPLGQNSPLHF | TGTGCCAGCAGCCCACTGGGACAGAATTCACCCCTCCACTTT
- | TRBJ2-1 | TRBV9 | TRBD2 | CASSFLSGGWDNEQFF | TGTGCCAGCAGCTTCCTCAGCGGGGGTTGGGACAATGAGCAGTTCTTC
- | TRBJ1-2 | TRBV19 | - | CASSPGTPANYGYTF | TGTGCCAGTAGTCCCGGGACACCCGCTAACTATGGCTACACCTTC
- | TRBJ2-1 | TRBV6-1 | - | CASSEVTGITNEQFF | TGTGCCAGCAGTGAAGTTACAGGGATAACCAATGAGCAGTTCTTC
- | TRBJ1-2 | TRBV2 | TRBD1 | CASGGQGGTYGYTF | TGTGCCAGCGGAGGACAGGGGGGGACCTATGGCTACACCTTC
many | TRBJ1-5 | TRBV6-5 | - | CASSTTDTNQPQHF | TGTGCCAGCAGTACTACGGACACCAATCAGCCCCAGCATTTT
- | TRBJ2-1 | TRBV30 | - | CAWWTASEQFF | TGTGCCTGGTGGACAGCCTCGGAGCAGTTCTTC
- | TRBJ2-1 | TRBV11-2 | - | CASSLSVEVNEQFF | TGTGCCAGCAGCTTATCTGTCGAGGTTAATGAGCAGTTCTTC
- | TRBJ1-2 | TRBV3-1/TRBV3-2 | - | CASSPIHGGAYYGYTF | TGTGCCAGCAGCCCTATACACGGGGGGGCCTACTATGGCTACACCTTC
- | TRBJ2-3 | TRBV7-2 | TRBD2 | CASSSKLRGGSDTQYF | TGTGCCAGCAGCTCAAAGTTGCGGGGGGGCTCTGATACGCAGTATTTT
- | TRBJ2-7 | TRBV11-2 | - | CASSLDRAGSEQYF | TGTGCCAGCAGCTTAGACAGGGCAGGTTCCGAGCAGTACTTC
once | TRBJ2-7 | TRBV19 | TRBD1 | CASSPGTGGYEQYF | TGTGCCAGTAGTCCGGGGACAGGGGGGTACGAGCAGTACTTC
- | TRBJ2-7 | TRBV18 | - | CASSPGRVAYEQYF | TGTGCCAGCTCACCGGGCAGGGTTGCCTACGAGCAGTACTTC
- | TRBJ2-7 | TRBV20-1 | - | CSASPAYEQYF | TGCAGTGCTAGTCCGGCCTACGAGCAGTACTTC
- | TRBJ2-7 | TRBV28 | TRBD1 | CASSQSGTGAYEQYF | TGTGCCAGCAGCCAGTCCGGGACAGGGGCCTACGAGCAGTACTTC
- | TRBJ2-1 | TRBV2 | - | CASSVGPFPVNEQFF | TGTGCCAGCAGTGTGGGGCCATTCCCAGTCAATGAGCAGTTCTTC
- | TRBJ2-7 | TRBV28 | TRBD1 | CASSFPGQGVHEQYF | TGTGCCAGCAGTTTTCCGGGACAGGGGGTTCACGAGCAGTACTTC
- | TRBJ2-3 | TRBV3-1/TRBV3-2 | TRBD2 | CASSHRGGDTQYF | TGTGCCAGCAGCCACCGGGGGGGCGATACGCAGTATTTT
- | TRBJ2-7 | TRBV6-6 | TRBD1 | CASSYRETGIYEQYF | TGTGCCAGCAGTTATAGGGAGACAGGGATCTACGAGCAGTACTTC
few | TRBJ1-1 | TRBV11-2 | TRBD1 | CASSLAGQGRGAFF | TGTGCCAGCAGCTTAGCAGGACAGGGGAGGGGTGCTTTCTTT
- | TRBJ2-7 | TRBV27 | - | CASGRGVREQYF | TGTGCCAGCGGACGCGGGGTCCGTGAGCAGTACTTC
- | TRBJ1-3 | TRBV28 | TRBD1 | CASSFQGAGNTIYF | TGTGCCAGCAGTTTCCAGGGGGCCGGAAACACCATATATTTT
- | TRBJ1-2 | TRBV5-1 | TRBD1 | CASSLTGVDAYTF | TGCGCCAGCAGCCTAACAGGGGTAGACGCCTACACCTTC
- | TRBJ2-3 | TRBV7-2 | - | CASSLGDNTDTQYF | TGTGCCAGCAGCTTAGGGGACAATACAGATACGCAGTATTTT
- | TRBJ2-5 | TRBV6-1 | - | CASSEAGQGGWETQYF | TGTGCCAGCAGTGAAGCCGGACAGGGAGGGTGGGAGACCCAGTACTTC
- | TRBJ2-7 | TRBV2 | TRBD1 | CASKGTGYFEQYF | TGTGCCAGCAAGGGGACAGGTTATTTCGAGCAGTACTTC
- | TRBJ2-1 | TRBV13 | - | CASSMGGASYNEQFF | TGTGCCAGCAGCATGGGAGGAGCCTCCTACAATGAGCAGTTCTTC
- | TRBJ2-2 | TRBV24-1 | - | CATSDWVGQQGTGELFF | TGTGCCACCAGTGATTGGGTCGGACAGCAGGGGACCGGGGAGCTGTTTTTT
few | TRBJ1-2 | TRBV28 | - | CASSLWSRQAYGYTF | TGTGCCAGCAGTTTATGGTCACGACAGGCCTATGGCTACACCTTC
once | TRBJ2-5 | TRBV11-2 | - | CASSPGQSAETQYF | TGTGCCAGCAGCCCCGGCCAAAGCGCCGAGACCCAGTACTTC
- | TRBJ1-2 | TRBV7-2 | TRBD1 | CASSLGTGAHYGYTF | TGTGCCAGCAGCTTAGGGACAGGGGCACACTATGGCTACACCTTC
- | TRBJ2-6 | TRBV11-2 | - | CASSLEGRSSGANVLTF | TGTGCCAGCAGCTTAGAGGGCCGCAGCTCTGGGGCCAACGTCCTGACTTTC
- | TRBJ2-5 | TRBV10-2 | - | CASLGLGAYQETQYF | TGCGCCAGCCTGGGGCTTGGGGCGTACCAAGAGACCCAGTACTTC
- | TRBJ1-1 | TRBV11-2 | TRBD1 | CASSPWDRGYWSTEAFF | TGTGCCAGCAGCCCGTGGGACAGGGGGTATTGGAGCACTGAAGCTTTCTTT
- | TRBJ1-1 | TRBV19 | - | CASRPGKNTEAFF | TGTGCCAGTAGGCCGGGGAAGAACACTGAAGCTTTCTTT
- | TRBJ1-1 | TRBV4-3 | - | CASTYTGGTEAFF | TGCGCCAGCACCTATACTGGGGGGACTGAAGCTTTCTTT
- | TRBJ2-1 | TRBV29-1 | TRBD2 | CSVEGSLAGVIRNEQFF | TGCAGCGTTGAAGGTAGCCTAGCGGGGGTGATACGGAATGAGCAGTTCTTC
- | TRBJ2-7 | TRBV18 | TRBD2 | CASSGRDYPYEQYF | TGTGCCAGCTCTGGCCGGGACTATCCCTACGAGCAGTACTTC
- | TRBJ2-5 | TRBV24-1 | - | CATSDPRTESGETQYF | TGTGCCACCAGTGATCCTCGGACAGAATCGGGTGAGACCCAGTACTTC
- | TRBJ2-1 | TRBV4-3 | TRBD1 | CASSRDRGTRGNEQFF | TGCGCCAGCAGCCGTGACAGGGGGACCCGGGGCAATGAGCAGTTCTTC
- | TRBJ2-6 | TRBV9 | TRBD2 | CASSVWEGSGANVLTF | TGTGCCAGCAGCGTTTGGGAGGGATCTGGGGCCAACGTCCTGACTTTC
- | TRBJ2-1 | TRBV12-3/TRBV12-4 | - | CASRAVYNEQFF | TGTGCCAGCAGAGCTGTCTACAATGAGCAGTTCTTC
- | TRBJ1-2 | TRBV28 | TRBD1 | CASSSPSRGRGYGYTF | TGTGCCAGCAGTTCCCCCTCCAGGGGGCGCGGGTATGGCTACACCTTC
once | TRBJ2-6 | TRBV30 | - | CAWSPSAGFGPSSGANVLTF | TGTGCCTGGAGCCCCAGCGCAGGGTTTGGGCCTAGCTCTGGGGCCAACGTCCTGACTTTC
- | TRBJ2-1 | TRBV5-5 | TRBD2 | CASSAGTSGGYEQFF | TGTGCCAGCAGCGCAGGGACTAGCGGGGGTTATGAGCAGTTCTTC
- | TRBJ1-2 | TRBV2 | - | CASRTRGNYGYTF | TGTGCCAGCAGGACCAGGGGAAACTATGGCTACACCTTC
- | TRBJ2-7 | TRBV11-3 | TRBD1 | CASSSGDRGDGEQYF | TGTGCCAGCAGCTCGGGGGACAGGGGAGACGGCGAGCAGTACTTC
- | TRBJ1-4 | TRBV11-2 | TRBD1 | CASSQGATNEKLFF | TGTGCCAGCAGCCAGGGGGCAACTAATGAAAAACTGTTTTTT